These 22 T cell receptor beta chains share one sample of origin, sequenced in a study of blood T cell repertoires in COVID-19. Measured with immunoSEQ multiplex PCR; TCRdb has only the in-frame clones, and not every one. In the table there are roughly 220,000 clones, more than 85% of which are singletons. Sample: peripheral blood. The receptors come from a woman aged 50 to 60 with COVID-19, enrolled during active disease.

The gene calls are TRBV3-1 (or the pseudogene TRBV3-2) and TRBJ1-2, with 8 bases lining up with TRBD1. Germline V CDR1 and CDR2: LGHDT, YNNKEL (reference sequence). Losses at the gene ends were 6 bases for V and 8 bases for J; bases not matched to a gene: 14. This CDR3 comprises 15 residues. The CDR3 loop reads CASRFDRGGSGGYTF. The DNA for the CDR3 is TGTGCCAGCAGGTTTGACAGGGGTGGTTCGGGAGGCTACACCTTC.

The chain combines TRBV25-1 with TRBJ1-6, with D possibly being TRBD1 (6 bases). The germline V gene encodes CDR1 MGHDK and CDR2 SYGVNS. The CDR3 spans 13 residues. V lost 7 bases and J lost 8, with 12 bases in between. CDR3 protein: CASTQGQYSPLHF. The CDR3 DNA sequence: TGTGCCAGCACCCAAGGACAGTATTCACCCCTCCACTTT.

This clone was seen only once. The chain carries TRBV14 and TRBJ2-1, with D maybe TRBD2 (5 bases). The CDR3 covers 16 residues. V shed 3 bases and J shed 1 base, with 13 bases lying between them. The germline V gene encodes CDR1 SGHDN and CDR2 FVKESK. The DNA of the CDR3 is TGTGCCAGCAGCCATGCCCTAGCACGGTCCTACAATGAGCAGTTCTTC. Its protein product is CASSHALARSYNEQFF.

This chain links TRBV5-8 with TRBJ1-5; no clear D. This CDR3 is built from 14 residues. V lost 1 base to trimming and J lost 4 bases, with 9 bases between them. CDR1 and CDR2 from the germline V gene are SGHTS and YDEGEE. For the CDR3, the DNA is TGTGCCAGCAGCTTGTCCAGGAATAATCAGCCCCAGCATTTT. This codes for CASSLSRNNQPQHF. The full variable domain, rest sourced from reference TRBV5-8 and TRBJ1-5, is EAGVTQSPTHLIKTRGQQATLRCSPISGHTSVYWYQQALGLGLQFLLWYDEGEERNRGNFPPRFSGRQFPNYSSELNVNALELEDSALYLCASSLSRNNQPQHFGDGTRLSIL.

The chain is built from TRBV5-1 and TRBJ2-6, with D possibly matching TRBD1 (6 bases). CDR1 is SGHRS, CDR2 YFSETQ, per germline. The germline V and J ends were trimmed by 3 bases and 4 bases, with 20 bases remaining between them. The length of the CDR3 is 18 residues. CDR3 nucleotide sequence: TGCGCCAGCAGCTCCCCGTCAGGGGCTACGGGGGGGGCCAACGTCCTGACTTTC. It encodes CASSSPSGATGGANVLTF.

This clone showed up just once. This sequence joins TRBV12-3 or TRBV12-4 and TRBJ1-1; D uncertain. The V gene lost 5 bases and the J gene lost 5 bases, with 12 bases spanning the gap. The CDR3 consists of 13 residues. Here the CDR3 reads CASSILPGTEAFF. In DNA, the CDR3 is TGTGCCAGCAGTATCTTGCCGGGAACTGAAGCTTTCTTT.

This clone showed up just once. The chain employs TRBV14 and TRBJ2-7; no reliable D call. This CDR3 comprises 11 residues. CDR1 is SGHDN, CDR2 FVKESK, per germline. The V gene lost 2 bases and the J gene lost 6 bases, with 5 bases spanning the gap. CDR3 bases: TGTGCCAGCAGCCAACTCCTCGAGCAGTACTTC. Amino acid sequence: CASSQLLEQYF. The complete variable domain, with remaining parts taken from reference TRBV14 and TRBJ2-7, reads EAGVTQFPSHSVIEKGQTVTLRCDPISGHDNLYWYRRVMGKEIKFLLHFVKESKQDESGMPNNRFLAERTGGTYSTLKVQPAELEDSGVYFCASSQLLEQYFGPGTRLTVT.

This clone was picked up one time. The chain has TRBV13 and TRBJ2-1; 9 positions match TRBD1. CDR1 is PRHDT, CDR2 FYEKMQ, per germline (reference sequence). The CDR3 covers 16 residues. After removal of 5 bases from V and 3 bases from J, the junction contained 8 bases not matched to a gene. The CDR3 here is CASSARQGGVYNEQFF. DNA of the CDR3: TGTGCCAGCAGCGCCCGACAGGGGGGAGTCTACAATGAGCAGTTCTTC. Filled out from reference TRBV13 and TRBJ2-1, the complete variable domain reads AAGVIQSPRHLIKEKRETATLKCYPIPRHDTVYWYQQGPGQDPQFLISFYEKMQSDKGSIPDRFSAQQFSDYHSELNMSSLELGDSALYFCASSARQGGVYNEQFFGPGTRLTVL.

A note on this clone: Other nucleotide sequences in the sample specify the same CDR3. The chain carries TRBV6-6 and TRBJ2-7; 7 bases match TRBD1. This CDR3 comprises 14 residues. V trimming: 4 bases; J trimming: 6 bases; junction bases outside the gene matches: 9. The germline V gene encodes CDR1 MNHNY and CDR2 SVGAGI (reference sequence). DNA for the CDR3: TGTGCCAGCAGTTTCCCTACCGACAGGGCCGAGCAGTACTTC. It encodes CASSFPTDRAEQYF.

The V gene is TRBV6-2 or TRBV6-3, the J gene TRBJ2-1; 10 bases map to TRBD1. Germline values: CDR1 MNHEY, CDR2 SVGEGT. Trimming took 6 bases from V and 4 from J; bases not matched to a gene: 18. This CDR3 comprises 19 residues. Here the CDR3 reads CASSPWLLSGQGVYNEQFF. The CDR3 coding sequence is TGTGCCAGCAGCCCCTGGCTTCTATCCGGACAGGGGGTTTACAATGAGCAGTTCTTC.

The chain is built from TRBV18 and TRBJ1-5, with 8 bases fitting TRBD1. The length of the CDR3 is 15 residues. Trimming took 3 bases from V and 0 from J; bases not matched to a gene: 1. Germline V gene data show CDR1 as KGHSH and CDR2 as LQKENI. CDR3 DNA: TGTGCCAGCTCACCTACAGGGGGTAGCAATCAGCCCCAGCATTTT. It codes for CASSPTGGSNQPQHF.

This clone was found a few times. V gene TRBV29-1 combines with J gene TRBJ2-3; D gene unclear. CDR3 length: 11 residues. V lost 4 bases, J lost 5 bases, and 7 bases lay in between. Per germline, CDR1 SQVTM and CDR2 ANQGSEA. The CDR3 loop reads CSVVVGDTQYF. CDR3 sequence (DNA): TGCAGCGTTGTGGTCGGAGATACGCAGTATTTT.

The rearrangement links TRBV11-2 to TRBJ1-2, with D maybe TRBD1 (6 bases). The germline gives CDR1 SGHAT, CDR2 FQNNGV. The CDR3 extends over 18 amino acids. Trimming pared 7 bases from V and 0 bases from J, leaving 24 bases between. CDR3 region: CASTKGGGTKLTNYGYTF. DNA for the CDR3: TGTGCCAGCACCAAAGGGGGGGGTACGAAGCTTACTAACTATGGCTACACCTTC.

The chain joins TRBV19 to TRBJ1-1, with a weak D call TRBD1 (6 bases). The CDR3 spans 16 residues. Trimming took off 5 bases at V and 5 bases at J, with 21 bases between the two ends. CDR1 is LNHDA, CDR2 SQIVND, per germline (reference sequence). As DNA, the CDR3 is TGTGCCAGTAGTCCCATTCCGGCAGGGGTGGGGACTGAAGCTTTCTTT. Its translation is CASSPIPAGVGTEAFF.

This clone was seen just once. This CDR3 is CATSRGQGLAGLPYEQYF. The DNA of the CDR3 is TGTGCCACCAGCAGGGGCCAGGGCTTAGCGGGGCTACCCTACGAGCAGTACTTC. This chain connects TRBV15 to TRBJ2-7, with 8 bases lining up with TRBD2. CDR1 LNHNV and CDR2 YYDKDF come from the germline V gene (reference sequence). CDR3 length equals 18 residues. V dropped 3 bases and J dropped 2; count of bases not matched to a gene: 15.

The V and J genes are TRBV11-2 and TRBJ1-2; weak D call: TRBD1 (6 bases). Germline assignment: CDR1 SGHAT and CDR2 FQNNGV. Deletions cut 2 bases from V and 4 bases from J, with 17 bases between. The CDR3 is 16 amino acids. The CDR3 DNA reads TGTGCCAGCAGCTTATCAAACGCCGGCAGGGGCTATGGCTACACCTTC. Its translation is CASSLSNAGRGYGYTF.

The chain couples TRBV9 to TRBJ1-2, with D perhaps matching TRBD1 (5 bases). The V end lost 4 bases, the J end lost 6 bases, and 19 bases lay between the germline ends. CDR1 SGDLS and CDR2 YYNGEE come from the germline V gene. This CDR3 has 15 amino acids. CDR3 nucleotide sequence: TGTGCCAGCAGCTTAAACCGTCAGGGTAGGGATGGCTACACCTTC. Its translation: CASSLNRQGRDGYTF.

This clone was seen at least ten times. CDR3 sequence (DNA): TGTGCCAGCAGCCGGAGCGGGGGGGCTCAAAATGAGCAGTTCTTC. It is translated as CASSRSGGAQNEQFF. The chain recombines TRBV7-2 with TRBJ2-1; 10 bases map to TRBD2. Germline V gene lookup returns CDR1 SGHTA and CDR2 FQGNSA. V lost 5 bases and J lost 7; bases outside the gene matches: 8. CDR3 length equals 15 residues.

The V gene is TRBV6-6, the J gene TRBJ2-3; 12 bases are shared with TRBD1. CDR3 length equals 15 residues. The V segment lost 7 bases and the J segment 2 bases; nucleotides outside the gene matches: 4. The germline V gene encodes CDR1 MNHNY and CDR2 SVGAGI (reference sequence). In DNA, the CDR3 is TGTGCCAGCACCTGGGACAGGGGGCTCACAGATACGCAGTATTTT. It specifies CASTWDRGLTDTQYF.

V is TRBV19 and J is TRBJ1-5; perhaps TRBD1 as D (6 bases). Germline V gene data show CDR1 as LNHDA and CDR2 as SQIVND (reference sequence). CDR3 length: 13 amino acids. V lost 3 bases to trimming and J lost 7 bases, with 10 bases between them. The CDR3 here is CASSIFDRQPQHF. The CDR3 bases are TGTGCCAGTAGTATCTTCGACAGGCAGCCCCAGCATTTT. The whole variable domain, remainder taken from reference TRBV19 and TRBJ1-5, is DGGITQSPKYLFRKEGQNVTLSCEQNLNHDAMYWYRQDPGQGLRLIYYSQIVNDFQKGDIAEGYSVSREKKESFPLTVTSAQKNPTAFYLCASSIFDRQPQHFGDGTRLSIL.

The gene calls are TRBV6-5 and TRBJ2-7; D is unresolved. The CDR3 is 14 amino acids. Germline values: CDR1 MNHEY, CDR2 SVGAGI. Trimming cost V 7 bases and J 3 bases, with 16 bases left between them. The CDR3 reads CASTSPAGDYEQYF. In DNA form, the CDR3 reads TGTGCCAGCACAAGTCCCGCCGGTGACTACGAGCAGTACTTC.

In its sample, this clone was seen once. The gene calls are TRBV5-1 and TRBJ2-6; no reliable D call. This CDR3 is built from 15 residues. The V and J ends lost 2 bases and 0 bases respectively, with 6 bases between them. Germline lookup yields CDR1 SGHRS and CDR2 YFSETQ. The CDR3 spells CASSLLSSGANVLTF. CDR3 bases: TGCGCCAGCAGCTTACTGAGCTCTGGGGCCAACGTCCTGACTTTC.